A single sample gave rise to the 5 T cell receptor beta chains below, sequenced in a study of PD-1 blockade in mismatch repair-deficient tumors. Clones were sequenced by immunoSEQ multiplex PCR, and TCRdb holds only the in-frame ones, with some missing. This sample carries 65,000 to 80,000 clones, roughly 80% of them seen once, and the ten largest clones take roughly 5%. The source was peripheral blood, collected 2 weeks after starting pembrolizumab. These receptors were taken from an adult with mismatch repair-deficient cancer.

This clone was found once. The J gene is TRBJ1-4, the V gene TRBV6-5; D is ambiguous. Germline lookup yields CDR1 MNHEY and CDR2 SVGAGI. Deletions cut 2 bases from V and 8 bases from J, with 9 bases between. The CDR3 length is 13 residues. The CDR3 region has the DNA TGTGCCAGCAGTTACAACGAGGAAGAAAAACTGTTTTTT. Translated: CASSYNEEEKLFF.

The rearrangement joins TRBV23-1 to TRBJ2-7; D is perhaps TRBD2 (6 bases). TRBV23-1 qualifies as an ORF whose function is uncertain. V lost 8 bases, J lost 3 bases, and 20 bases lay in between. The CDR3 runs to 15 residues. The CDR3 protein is CASPLTRDELYEQYF. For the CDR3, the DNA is TGCGCCAGCCCTTTGACGCGGGACGAACTCTACGAGCAGTACTTC.

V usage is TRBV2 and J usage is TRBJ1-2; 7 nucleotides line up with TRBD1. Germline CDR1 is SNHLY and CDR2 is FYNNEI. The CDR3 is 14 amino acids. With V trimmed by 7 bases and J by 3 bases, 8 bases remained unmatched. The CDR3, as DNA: TGTGCCAGCACCGGGACAGTCTCGGACTATGGCTACACCTTC. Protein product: CASTGTVSDYGYTF. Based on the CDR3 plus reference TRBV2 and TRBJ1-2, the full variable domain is EPEVTQTPSHQVTQMGQEVILRCVPISNHLYFYWYRQILGQKVEFLVSFYNNEISEKSEIFDDQFSVERPDGSNFTLKIRSTKLEDSAMYFCASTGTVSDYGYTFGSGTRLTVV.

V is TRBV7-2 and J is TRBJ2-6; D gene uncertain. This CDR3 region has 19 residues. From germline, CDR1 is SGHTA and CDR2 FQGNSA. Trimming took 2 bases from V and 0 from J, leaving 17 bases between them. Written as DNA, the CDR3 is TGTGCCAGCAGCTTACGAGTGGGCATGACCTCCTCTGGGGCCAACGTCCTGACTTTC. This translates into CASSLRVGMTSSGANVLTF.

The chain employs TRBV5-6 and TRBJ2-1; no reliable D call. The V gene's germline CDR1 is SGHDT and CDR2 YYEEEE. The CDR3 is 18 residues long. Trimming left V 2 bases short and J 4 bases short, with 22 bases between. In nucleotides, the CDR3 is TGTGCCAGCAGCTTTTACCACGCCTACCAAGTATCTTACAATGAGCAGTTCTTC. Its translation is CASSFYHAYQVSYNEQFF.